The 8 T cell receptor beta chains reported below all come from one sample, sequenced in a study of a mutant IDH1 vaccine in newly diagnosed glioma. Time point indicated: week 23, last vaccination. Topical imiquimod accompanied each vaccine dose, which consisted of 300 ug of mutant IDH1 20-mer peptide. Libraries were prepared by immunoSEQ multiplex PCR; TCRdb keeps only in-frame clonotypes and omits some of them. The sample contains 35,000 to 40,000 clones, around 81% of which appear only once. The antigens of these receptors remain unknown. Material: PBMCs, obtained from a glioma patient whose treatment included an IDH1 peptide vaccine. These TCRs come from a man aged 35 to 55 with glioma.

The chain recombines TRBV9 with TRBJ1-1; perhaps TRBD1 as D (6 bases). V was clipped by 3 bases and J by 3 bases, with 9 bases between them. Germline CDR1 and CDR2: SGDLS and YYNGEE. The CDR3 has 13 residues. DNA of the CDR3: TGTGCCAGCAGCGACGGGGGCTACACTGAAGCTTTCTTT. Translating gives CASSDGGYTEAFF.

This chain joins TRBV7-2 and TRBJ1-5; D remains unclear. Trimming shortened V by 2 bases and J by 1 base, and 9 bases separated the two germline ends. Germline-derived CDR1 and CDR2 are SGHTA and FQGNSA. This CDR3 contains 15 residues. The CDR3 sequence: CASSLPGRSNQPQHF. In DNA form, the CDR3 reads TGTGCCAGCAGCTTACCCGGGAGGAGCAATCAGCCCCAGCATTTT.

V gene TRBV13 combines with J gene TRBJ2-1; possibly TRBD1 or TRBD2 for D (5 bases each). Germline CDR1 reads PRHDT; CDR2 reads FYEKMQ (reference sequence). V lost 7 bases and J lost 12, with 19 bases in between. There are 13 residues in the CDR3. DNA for the CDR3: TGTGCCAGCACCACTGGGGGTGGGGAAGGGCAGTTCTTC. Residues: CASTTGGGEGQFF. The whole variable domain, remainder taken from reference TRBV13 and TRBJ2-1, is AAGVIQSPRHLIKEKRETATLKCYPIPRHDTVYWYQQGPGQDPQFLISFYEKMQSDKGSIPDRFSAQQFSDYHSELNMSSLELGDSALYFCASTTGGGEGQFFGPGTRLTVL.

This clone has only one observation. This sequence joins TRBV2 and TRBJ2-5; D remains ambiguous. Germline V gene data show CDR1 as SNHLY and CDR2 as FYNNEI. The CDR3 contains 10 residues. Between the trimmed V and J ends, which lost 8 bases and 4 bases, there was a span of 5 bases. CDR3 DNA sequence: TGTGCCAGCCAAACAGAGACCCAGTACTTC. Amino acids: CASQTETQYF.

In its sample, this clone was seen once. The CDR3 reads CASSLRRSGSYNEQFF. For the CDR3, the DNA is TGTGCCAGCAGCTTACGTCGCTCGGGATCATACAATGAGCAGTTCTTC. The chain employs TRBV11-1 and TRBJ2-1, with a weak D call TRBD2 (5 bases). Germline lookup yields CDR1 SGHAT and CDR2 FQDESV (reference sequence). V lost 2 bases to trimming and J lost 4 bases, with 15 bases between them. The CDR3 extends over 16 amino acids. Looking up the rest from reference TRBV11-1 and TRBJ2-1 gives the full variable domain: EAEVAQSPRYKITEKSQAVAFWCDPISGHATLYWYRQILGQGPELLVQFQDESVVDDSQLPKDRFSAERLKGVDSTLKIQPAELGDSAMYLCASSLRRSGSYNEQFFGPGTRLTVL.

This clone has more than one count but fewer than ten. This chain links TRBV2 with TRBJ1-4, with no clear D. CDR3 size: 13 residues. Trimming shortened V by 5 bases and J by 8 bases, and 12 bases separated the two germline ends. Germline V lookup: CDR1 SNHLY, CDR2 FYNNEI. CDR3 residues: CASSFKRREKLFF. The CDR3 DNA follows: TGTGCCAGCAGTTTCAAGCGAAGGGAAAAACTGTTTTTT.

This clone has only a few counts. The V call is TRBV7-8, the J call TRBJ2-7, with D perhaps being TRBD1 or TRBD2 (5 bases each). The CDR3 extends over 17 amino acids. Trimming removed 1 base from V and 5 bases from J, with 21 bases in between. The V gene's germline CDR1 is SGHVS and CDR2 FQNEAQ. The CDR3 loop reads CASSLGLTGDLHHEQYF. The CDR3 DNA reads as TGTGCCAGCAGCTTAGGGTTAACTGGGGACCTCCACCACGAGCAGTACTTC.

This rearrangement joins TRBV27 to TRBJ2-7; D possibly corresponds to TRBD2 (5 bases). The CDR3 consists of 16 residues. V was pared by 2 bases and J by 2 bases, with 16 bases between. Germline V gene data show CDR1 as MNHEY and CDR2 as SMNVEV (reference sequence). The CDR3 nucleotides are TGTGCCAGCAGTTTACAAGCAGGCTTCGGGACCTACGAGCAGTACTTC. Amino acid sequence: CASSLQAGFGTYEQYF.